Listed here are 6 T cell receptor beta chains from one sample, sequenced in a study of PD-L1 blockade in urothelial cancer. The protocol was immunoSEQ multiplex PCR, while the TCRdb copy is restricted to in-frame clones and leaves out a portion. Of 60,000 to 85,000 clones detected, about 85% appear once; the ten largest clones hold under 6%. The sample here was PBMCs, taken around atezolizumab (anti-PD-L1) treatment. The receptors were gathered from a woman in her 70s with urothelial cancer.

J is TRBJ2-3 and V is TRBV19; no clear D gene. Trimming took off 3 bases at V and 4 bases at J, with 8 bases between the two ends. The CDR3 loop spans 13 amino acids. The germline gives CDR1 LNHDA, CDR2 SQIVND (reference sequence). The CDR3 here is CASSMLTPDTQYF. CDR3 in DNA: TGTGCCAGTAGTATGCTAACTCCAGATACGCAGTATTTT.

The V and J genes are TRBV5-6 and TRBJ1-2; D ambiguous. Germline-derived CDR1 and CDR2 are SGHDT and YYEEEE. The CDR3 spans 17 residues. V was pared by 0 bases and J by 4 bases, with 19 bases between. The chain's CDR3 is CASSLEFAGTEGYGYTF. The CDR3 DNA sequence: TGTGCCAGCAGCTTGGAGTTTGCGGGAACCGAGGGCTATGGCTACACCTTC.

This clone was observed once. The V call is TRBV29-1, the J call TRBJ2-1, with TRBD2 as a possible D gene (5 bases). V lost 4 bases and J lost 0, with 10 bases in between. Germline values: CDR1 SQVTM, CDR2 ANQGSEA. The CDR3 runs to 14 residues. CDR3 in amino acids: CSVASRDSYNEQFF. The CDR3 region has the DNA TGCAGCGTTGCCAGCCGGGACTCCTACAATGAGCAGTTCTTC.

V gene TRBV10-1 combines with J gene TRBJ2-1; the match to TRBD2 covers 9 bases. Trimming took 2 bases from V and 9 from J; bases not matched to a gene: 8. Germline CDR1 reads WNHNN; CDR2 reads SYGVQD (reference sequence). CDR3 size: 15 residues. The chain's CDR3 is CASSEAVAGAGEQFF. The CDR3 region has the DNA TGCGCCAGCAGTGAGGCCGTAGCGGGAGCGGGTGAGCAGTTCTTC.

In this sample, this clone turned up a few times. V is TRBV30 and J is TRBJ1-5, with a tentative D call TRBD1 (5 bases). V dropped 1 base and J dropped 0 bases, with 7 bases sitting between them. CDR3 size: 14 residues. CDR1 and CDR2 from the germline V gene are GTSNPN and SVGIG (reference sequence). In DNA, the CDR3 is TGTGCCTGGAGTGGGGGACTTAGCAATCAGCCCCAGCATTTT. Translating it yields CAWSGGLSNQPQHF.

The chain recombines TRBV4-1 with TRBJ1-6; 10 bases agree with TRBD1. Germline lookup yields CDR1 MGHRA and CDR2 YSYEKL. Unmatched junction bases numbered 6, after V lost 0 bases and J lost 7 bases. There are 17 residues in the CDR3. CDR3 DNA: TGCGCCAGCAGCCAAGATTTTAGGGGACAGGGGAATTCACCCCTCCACTTT. As protein: CASSQDFRGQGNSPLHF.